The 23 T cell receptor beta chains below come from one sample, sequenced in a study of blood T cell repertoires in COVID-19 (dated by TCRdb to about 2020). The library relied on the immunoSEQ multiplex PCR assay. TCRdb provides this immuneACCESS table in a form limited to in-frame rearrangements. Some clones are lacking; in checked studies, under half of them reflect an unresolved V gene, and why the rest are absent is not known. Here the sample has tens of thousands of clones; 70% to 85% occur a single time. 26% of the sample lies in the top ten. Sequencing was done on a sample of peripheral blood. These receptors all stem from a man aged 55 to 69 with active or convalescent COVID-19.

V usage is TRBV3-1 (or the pseudogene TRBV3-2) and J usage is TRBJ1-2; 9 nucleotides match TRBD1. CDR3 length: 15 residues. With 4 bases clipped from V and 4 bases from J, the junction kept 7 bases outside the gene matches. Germline-derived CDR1 and CDR2 are LGHDT and YNNKEL (reference sequence). The chain's CDR3 is CASSLLSTGGYGYTF. The CDR3 bases are TGTGCCAGCAGCCTCCTTTCGACAGGGGGCTATGGCTACACCTTC.

V and J are TRBV9 and TRBJ1-5; no clear D gene. V lost 0 bases to trimming and J lost 2 bases, with 9 bases between them. The CDR3 length is 15 residues. Germline values: CDR1 SGDLS, CDR2 YYNGEE. The CDR3 reads CASSVGGLGNQPQHF. The CDR3 DNA is TGTGCCAGCAGCGTAGGAGGGTTGGGCAATCAGCCCCAGCATTTT.

This clone occurred a few times. The chain recombines TRBV9 with TRBJ1-5; the D is unclear. Trimming took off 5 bases at V and 6 bases at J, with 12 bases between the two ends. Germline CDR1 reads SGDLS; CDR2 reads YYNGEE. The CDR3 spans 13 residues. CDR3 in amino acids: CASSLAVGQPQHF. As DNA, the CDR3 is TGTGCCAGCAGTCTTGCGGTCGGTCAGCCCCAGCATTTT. Variable domain in full (rest from reference TRBV9 and TRBJ1-5): DSGVTQTPKHLITATGQRVTLRCSPRSGDLSVYWYQQSLDQGLQFLIQYYNGEERAKGNILERFSAQQFPDLHSELNLSSLELGDSALYFCASSLAVGQPQHFGDGTRLSIL.

The CDR3: CASSGKGGLNSNYGYTF. CDR3 DNA: TGTGCCAGCAGCGGGAAGGGAGGGTTAAATTCTAACTATGGCTACACCTTC. The chain uses TRBV5-4 and TRBJ1-2; no definite D call. This CDR3 is built from 17 residues. The germline V gene encodes CDR1 SGHNT and CDR2 YYREEE (reference sequence). Trimming left V 4 bases short and J 0 bases short, with 19 bases between.

J is TRBJ2-3 and V is TRBV18; 10 nucleotides match TRBD2. Germline V CDR1 and CDR2: KGHSH, LQKENI. V shed 1 base, J shed 6 bases, and the junction held 7 bases outside the gene matches. The CDR3 sequence is 16 residues long. CDR3 region: CASSPLPLAGADTQYF. As DNA, the CDR3 is TGTGCCAGCTCACCACTTCCGCTAGCGGGGGCGGATACGCAGTATTTT. Complete variable domain (other parts from reference TRBV18 and TRBJ2-3): NAGVMQNPRHLVRRRGQEARLRCSPMKGHSHVYWYRQLPEEGLKFMVYLQKENIIDESGMPKERFSAEFPKEGPSILRIQQVVRGDSAAYFCASSPLPLAGADTQYFGPGTRLTVL.

This clone was detected a few times. V is TRBV7-2 and J is TRBJ1-2; D gene ambiguous. Trimming cost V 3 bases and J 1 base, with 12 bases left between them. This CDR3 contains 15 residues. CDR1 is SGHTA, CDR2 FQGNSA, per germline. Here the CDR3 reads CASSFLSQVNYGYTF. The CDR3 coding sequence is TGTGCCAGCAGCTTCCTAAGCCAGGTTAACTATGGCTACACCTTC.

The gene calls are TRBV10-3 and TRBJ1-6; no firm D call. V was clipped by 5 bases and J by 7 bases, with 15 bases between them. CDR1 and CDR2 (germline): ENHRY, SYGVKD. This CDR3 has 15 residues. The CDR3 bases are TGTGCCATCAGTTTGGGCCTTTCGAAAAATTCACCCCTCCACTTT. This encodes CAISLGLSKNSPLHF.

The gene calls are TRBV12-3 or TRBV12-4 and TRBJ1-2; TRBD1 aligns across 9 bases. Trimming removed 5 bases from V and 5 bases from J; junction bases left unmatched: 3. This CDR3 contains 13 residues. The CDR3 region has the DNA TGTGCCAGCAGTGCTGGGACAGGGTATGGCTACACCTTC. This translates into CASSAGTGYGYTF.

The CDR3 bases are TGTGCCTGGAGTGGCCCGGGGAGCACAGATACGCAGTATTTT. It is translated as CAWSGPGSTDTQYF. The genes are TRBV30 and TRBJ2-3; D is possibly TRBD2 (5 bases). The CDR3 is made up of 14 amino acids. Trimming took 1 base from V and 0 from J, leaving 8 bases between them. The germline V gene has CDR1 GTSNPN and CDR2 SVGIG (reference sequence). Full variable domain (outside the CDR3, taken from reference TRBV30 and TRBJ2-3): SQTIHQWPATLVQPVGSPLSLECTVEGTSNPNLYWYRQAAGRGLQLLFYSVGIGQISSEVPQNLSASRPQDRQFILSSKKLLLSDSGFYLCAWSGPGSTDTQYFGPGTRLTVL.

About this clone itself: An end of the junction differs from the germline gene, which may be a read error. The DNA for the CDR3 is TGCGCCAGCAGCCAAGAATTCCAACAGGGAAATAGCTTC. Translating gives CASSQEFQQGNSF. This chain connects TRBV4-1 to TRBJ1-2; possibly TRBD1 for D (6 bases). Looked up from germline, CDR1 is MGHRA and CDR2 is YSYEKL. This CDR3 comprises 13 residues.

The chain links TRBV9 to TRBJ2-2; 13 positions agree with TRBD2. CDR1 is SGDLS and CDR2 is YYNGEE in the germline V gene. The J segment lost 2 bases and the V segment lost 3 bases, leaving 4 bases of the junction unmatched. This CDR3 spans 17 amino acids. CDR3 bases: TGTGCCAGCAGCGCGGGACTAGCGGGGCTTAACACCGGGGAGCTGTTTTTT. It yields the protein CASSAGLAGLNTGELFF.

The V and J genes are TRBV30 and TRBJ2-7, with 10 bases aligning to TRBD2. The germline gives CDR1 GTSNPN, CDR2 SVGIG (reference sequence). The CDR3 length is 14 residues. Trimming took 2 bases from V and 1 from J; bases not matched to a gene: 2. CDR3 in amino acids: CAWSTTSGSYEQYF. Written as DNA, the CDR3 is TGTGCCTGGAGTACGACTAGCGGGTCCTACGAGCAGTACTTC.

This rearrangement joins TRBV7-8 to TRBJ1-1; 12 bases map to TRBD1. With V trimmed by 5 bases and J by 5 bases, 6 bases remained unmatched. The CDR3 consists of 15 residues. Germline V gene sequence: CDR1 SGHVS, CDR2 FQNEAQ. CDR3 nucleotides: TGTGCCAGCAGCCCCGGGACAGGGGGCTATACTGAAGCTTTCTTT. Translating it yields CASSPGTGGYTEAFF. Supplemented by reference TRBV7-8 and TRBJ1-1, the full variable domain reads GAGVSQSPRYKVAKRGQDVALRCDPISGHVSLFWYQQALGQGPEFLTYFQNEAQLDKSGLPSDRFFAERPEGSVSTLKIQRTQQEDSAVYLCASSPGTGGYTEAFFGQGTRLTVV.

The chain has TRBV19 and TRBJ1-2; D not resolved. V was cut by 2 bases and J by 5 bases, with 9 bases left in between. The CDR3 contains 13 residues. CDR1 LNHDA and CDR2 SQIVND come from the germline V gene (reference sequence). The CDR3 spells CASSILSGYGYTF. The CDR3, as DNA: TGTGCCAGTAGTATACTTTCCGGGTATGGCTACACCTTC.

The chain recombines TRBV6-2 or TRBV6-3 with TRBJ2-1, with 12 nucleotides matching TRBD1. The CDR3 covers 20 residues. Germline V gene sequence: CDR1 MNHEY, CDR2 SVGEGT. The trim removed 6 bases at V and 1 base at J, leaving 16 bases unmatched. The CDR3 sequence: CASSRTPGTGGYFSYNEQFF. The CDR3 region has the DNA TGTGCCAGCAGCCGCACGCCCGGGACAGGGGGCTATTTTTCCTACAATGAGCAGTTCTTC.

The CDR3 sequence: CASSLEINRDQETQYF. CDR3 nucleotide sequence: TGCGCCAGCAGCTTGGAGATTAACAGGGATCAAGAGACCCAGTACTTC. The genes are TRBV5-1 and TRBJ2-5, with D perhaps TRBD1 (6 bases). The CDR3 spans 16 residues. Trimming left V 0 bases short and J 2 bases short, with 14 bases between. Germline V gives CDR1 SGHRS, CDR2 YFSETQ.

V usage is TRBV7-3 and J usage is TRBJ2-5; possibly TRBD2 for D (5 bases). Trimming cost V 4 bases and J 4 bases, with 13 bases left between them. CDR1 is SGHTA, CDR2 FQGTGA, per germline. The CDR3 is 14 residues long. The CDR3 here is CASSYKGGAETQYF. In nucleotides, the CDR3 is TGTGCCAGCAGCTATAAAGGAGGTGCAGAGACCCAGTACTTC.

This rearrangement joins TRBV2 to TRBJ1-6, with unresolved D. Per the germline V gene, CDR1 is SNHLY and CDR2 is FYNNEI. V was trimmed by 5 bases and J by 9 bases, leaving 14 bases between them. The CDR3 extends over 14 amino acids. CDR3 residues: CASSNGIGVSPLHF. The CDR3 DNA follows: TGTGCCAGCAGTAACGGGATCGGAGTTTCACCCCTCCACTTT.

The chain links TRBV28 to TRBJ1-4; no definite D call. The CDR3 consists of 14 residues. Germline V gives CDR1 MDHEN, CDR2 SYDVKM. V was shortened by 2 bases and J by 3 bases, with 7 bases between the two germline ends. CDR3 protein: CASSLRGPNEKLFF. CDR3 DNA: TGTGCCAGCAGTTTAAGAGGTCCTAATGAAAAACTGTTTTTT. Based on the CDR3 plus reference TRBV28 and TRBJ1-4, the full variable domain is DVKVTQSSRYLVKRTGEKVFLECVQDMDHENMFWYRQDPGLGLRLIYFSYDVKMKEKGDIPEGYSVSREKKERFSLILESASTNQTSMYLCASSLRGPNEKLFFGSGTQLSVL.

V usage is TRBV6-2 or TRBV6-3 and J usage is TRBJ2-7; 8 bases line up with TRBD2. The CDR3 is 12 amino acids. The V gene end was trimmed by 4 bases and the J gene end by 13 bases; junction bases not matched to a gene: 9. Germline V gene data show CDR1 as MNHEY and CDR2 as SVGEGT. The CDR3 DNA follows: TGTGCCAGCAGTTCGGGGGGGACTCGCTCTTACTTC. Translating it yields CASSSGGTRSYF.

This chain joins TRBV5-1 and TRBJ1-4; the match to TRBD1 covers 8 bases. The length of the CDR3 is 14 residues. The J segment lost 6 bases and the V segment lost 2 bases, leaving 3 bases of the junction unmatched. Germline values: CDR1 SGHRS, CDR2 YFSETQ. The CDR3 DNA is TGCGCCAGCAGCTTCACAGGGGGAGATGAAAAACTGTTTTTT. As protein: CASSFTGGDEKLFF.

The chain recombines TRBV20-1 with TRBJ1-2; D is uncertain. Trimming cost V 3 bases and J 5 bases, with 10 bases left between them. CDR1 and CDR2 (germline): DFQATT, SNEGSKA (reference sequence). The CDR3 sequence is 12 residues long. CDR3 DNA: TGCAGTGCTAGTCTATCGGGATATGGCTACACCTTC. This gives the protein CSASLSGYGYTF.

This clone was found a few times. V gene TRBV7-8 combines with J gene TRBJ1-6; 9 nucleotides match TRBD1. The J segment lost 7 bases and the V segment lost 4 bases, leaving 2 bases of the junction unmatched. Germline lookup yields CDR1 SGHVS and CDR2 FQNEAQ. CDR3 length equals 14 residues. As DNA, the CDR3 is TGTGCCAGCAGCTCCGACAGGGGGAATTCACCCCTCCACTTT. Protein sequence: CASSSDRGNSPLHF.